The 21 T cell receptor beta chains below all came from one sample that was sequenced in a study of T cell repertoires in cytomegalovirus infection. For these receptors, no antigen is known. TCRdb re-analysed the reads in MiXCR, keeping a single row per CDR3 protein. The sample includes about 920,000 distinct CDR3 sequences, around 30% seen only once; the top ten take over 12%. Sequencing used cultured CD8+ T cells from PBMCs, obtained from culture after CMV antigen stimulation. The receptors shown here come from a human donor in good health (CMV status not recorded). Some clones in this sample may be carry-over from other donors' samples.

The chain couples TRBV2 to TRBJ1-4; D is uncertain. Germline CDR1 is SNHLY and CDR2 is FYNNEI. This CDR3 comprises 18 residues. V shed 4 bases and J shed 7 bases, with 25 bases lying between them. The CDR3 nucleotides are TGTGCCAGCAGTGGGACCGACGGATTCAAAGGAGGTGGTGAAAAACTGTTTTTT. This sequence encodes CASSGTDGFKGGGEKLFF.

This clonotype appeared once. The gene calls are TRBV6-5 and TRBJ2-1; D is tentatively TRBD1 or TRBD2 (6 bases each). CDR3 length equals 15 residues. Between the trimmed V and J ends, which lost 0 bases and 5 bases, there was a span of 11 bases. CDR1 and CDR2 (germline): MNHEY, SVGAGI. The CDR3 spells CASSYSRGAHNEQFF. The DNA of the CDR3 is TGTGCCAGCAGTTACTCGAGGGGGGCCCACAATGAGCAGTTCTTC.

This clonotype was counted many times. The CDR3 spells CASSFEYPRHFQETQYF. The CDR3 region has the DNA TGTGCCAGCAGTTTTGAATATCCCCGACACTTCCAAGAGACCCAGTACTTC. The chain recombines TRBV12-3 or TRBV12-4 with TRBJ2-5, with no clear D. This CDR3 contains 17 residues. The germline V and J ends were trimmed by 3 bases and 1 base, with 18 bases remaining between them.

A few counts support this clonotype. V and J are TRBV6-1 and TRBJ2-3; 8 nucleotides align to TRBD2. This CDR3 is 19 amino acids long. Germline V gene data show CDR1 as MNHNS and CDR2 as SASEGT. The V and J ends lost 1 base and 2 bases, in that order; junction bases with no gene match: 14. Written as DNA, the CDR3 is TGTGCCAGCAGTGAAGTATGGGGCGGCGGGGGGCTGTACACAGATACGCAGTATTTT. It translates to CASSEVWGGGGLYTDTQYF.

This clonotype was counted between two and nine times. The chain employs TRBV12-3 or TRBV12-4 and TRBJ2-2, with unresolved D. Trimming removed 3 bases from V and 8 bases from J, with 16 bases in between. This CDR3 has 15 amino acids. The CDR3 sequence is CASSFVAAEHGELFF. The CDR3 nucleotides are TGTGCCAGCAGTTTCGTTGCCGCGGAGCATGGGGAGCTGTTTTTT.

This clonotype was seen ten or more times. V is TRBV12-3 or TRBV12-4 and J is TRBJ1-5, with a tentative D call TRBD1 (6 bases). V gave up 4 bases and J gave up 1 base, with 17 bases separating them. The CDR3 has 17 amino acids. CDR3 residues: CASSSLVQGRSNQPQHF. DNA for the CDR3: TGTGCCAGCAGTTCGTTAGTACAGGGCCGAAGCAATCAGCCCCAGCATTTT.

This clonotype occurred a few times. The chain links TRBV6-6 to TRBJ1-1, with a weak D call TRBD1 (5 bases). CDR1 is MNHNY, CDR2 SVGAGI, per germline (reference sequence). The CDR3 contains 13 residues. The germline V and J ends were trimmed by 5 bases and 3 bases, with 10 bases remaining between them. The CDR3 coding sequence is TGTGCCAGCAGTATGGTGGGGGACACTGAAGCTTTCTTT. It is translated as CASSMVGDTEAFF.

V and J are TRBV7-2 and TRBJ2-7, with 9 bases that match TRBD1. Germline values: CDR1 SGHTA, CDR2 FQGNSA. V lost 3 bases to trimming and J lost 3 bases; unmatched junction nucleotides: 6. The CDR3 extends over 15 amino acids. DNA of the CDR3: TGTGCCAGCAGCTTTAGGACAGGGGTCATCTACGAGCAGTACGTC. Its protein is CASSFRTGVIYEQYV.

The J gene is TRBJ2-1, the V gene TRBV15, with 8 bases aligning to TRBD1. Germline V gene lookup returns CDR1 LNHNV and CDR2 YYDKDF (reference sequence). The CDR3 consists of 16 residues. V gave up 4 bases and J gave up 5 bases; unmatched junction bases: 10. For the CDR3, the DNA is TGTGCCACCAGCAAGCGGCAAGCAGGGGGCCACAATGAGCAGTTCTTC. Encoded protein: CATSKRQAGGHNEQFF. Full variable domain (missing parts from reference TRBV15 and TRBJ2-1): DAMVIQNPRYQVTQFGKPVTLSCSQTLNHNVMYWYQQKSSQAPKLLFHYYDKDFNNEADTPDNFQSRRPNTSFCFLDIRSPGLGDTAMYLCATSKRQAGGHNEQFFGPGTRLTVL.

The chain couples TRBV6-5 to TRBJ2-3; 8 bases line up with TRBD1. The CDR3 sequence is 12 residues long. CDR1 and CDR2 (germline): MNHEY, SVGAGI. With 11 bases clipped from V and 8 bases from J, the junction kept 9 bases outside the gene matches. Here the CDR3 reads CASQGDISTQYF. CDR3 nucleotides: TGTGCCTCACAGGGGGATATTAGTACGCAGTATTTT.

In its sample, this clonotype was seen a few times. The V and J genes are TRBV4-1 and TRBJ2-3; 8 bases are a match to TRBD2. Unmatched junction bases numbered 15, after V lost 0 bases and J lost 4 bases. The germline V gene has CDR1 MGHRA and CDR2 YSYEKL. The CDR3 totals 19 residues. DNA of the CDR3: TGCGCCAGCAGCCAAGACGGTAGCGGGGACGCGGCGGGGCCAGATACGCAGTATTTT. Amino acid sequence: CASSQDGSGDAAGPDTQYF.

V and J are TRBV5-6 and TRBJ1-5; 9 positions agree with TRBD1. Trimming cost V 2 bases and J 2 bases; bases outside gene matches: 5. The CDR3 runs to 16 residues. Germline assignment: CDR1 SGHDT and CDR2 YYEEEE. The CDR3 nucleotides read TGTGCCAGCAGCTTTAGACAGGGGGAGGGCAATCAGCCCCAGCATTTT. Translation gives CASSFRQGEGNQPQHF.

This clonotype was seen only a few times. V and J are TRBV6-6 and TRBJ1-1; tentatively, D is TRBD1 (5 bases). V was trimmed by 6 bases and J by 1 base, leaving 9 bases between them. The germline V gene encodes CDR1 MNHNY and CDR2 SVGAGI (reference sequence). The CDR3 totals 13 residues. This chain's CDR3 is CASRKDKNTEAFF. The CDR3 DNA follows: TGTGCCAGCAGAAAGGACAAGAACACTGAAGCTTTCTTT.

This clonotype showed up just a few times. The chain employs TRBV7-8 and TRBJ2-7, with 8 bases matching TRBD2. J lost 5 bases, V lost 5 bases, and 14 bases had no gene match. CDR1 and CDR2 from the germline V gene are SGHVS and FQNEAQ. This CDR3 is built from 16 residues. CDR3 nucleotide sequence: TGTGCCAGCAGCCCCCGTCGGGGGCGGGGGGAGGACGAGCAGTACTTC. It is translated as CASSPRRGRGEDEQYF.

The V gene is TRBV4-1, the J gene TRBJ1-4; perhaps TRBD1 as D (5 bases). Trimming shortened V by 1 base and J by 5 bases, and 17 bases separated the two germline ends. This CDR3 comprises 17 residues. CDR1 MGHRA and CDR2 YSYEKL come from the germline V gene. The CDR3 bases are TGCGCCAGCAGCCAAGGGGAGAGGGGTCCTTGGAATGAAAAACTGTTTTTT. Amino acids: CASSQGERGPWNEKLFF.

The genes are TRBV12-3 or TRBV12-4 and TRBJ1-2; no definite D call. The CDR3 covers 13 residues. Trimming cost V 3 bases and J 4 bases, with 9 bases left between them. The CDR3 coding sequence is TGTGCCAGCAGTTTCGAGGAGAGCTATGGCTACACCTTC. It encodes CASSFEESYGYTF.

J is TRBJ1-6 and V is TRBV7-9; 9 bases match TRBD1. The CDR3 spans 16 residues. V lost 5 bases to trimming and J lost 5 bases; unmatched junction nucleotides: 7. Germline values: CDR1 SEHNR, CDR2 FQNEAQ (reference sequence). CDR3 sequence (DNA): TGTGCCAGCAGCCCGTCCCGGGACAGGGATAATTCACCCCTCCACTTT. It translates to CASSPSRDRDNSPLHF.

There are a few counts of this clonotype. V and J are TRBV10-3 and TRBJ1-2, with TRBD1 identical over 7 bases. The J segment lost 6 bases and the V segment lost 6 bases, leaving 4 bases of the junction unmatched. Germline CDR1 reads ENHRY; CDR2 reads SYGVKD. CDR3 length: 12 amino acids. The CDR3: CAIREGADGYTF. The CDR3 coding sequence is TGTGCCATCAGGGAGGGGGCGGATGGCTACACCTTC.

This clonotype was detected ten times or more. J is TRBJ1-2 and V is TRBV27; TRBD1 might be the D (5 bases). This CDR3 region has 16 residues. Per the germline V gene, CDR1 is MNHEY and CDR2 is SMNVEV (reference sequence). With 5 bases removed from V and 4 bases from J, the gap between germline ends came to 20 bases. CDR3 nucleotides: TGTGCCAGCAGTCCATACCAGGGACTCTCCGTCTATGGCTACACCTTC. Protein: CASSPYQGLSVYGYTF.

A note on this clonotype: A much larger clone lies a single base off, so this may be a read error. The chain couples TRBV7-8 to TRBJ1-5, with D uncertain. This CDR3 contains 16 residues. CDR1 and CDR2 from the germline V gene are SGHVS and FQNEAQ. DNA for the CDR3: TGTGCCAGCAGCCCAGGAACAAAAGTTAGCATTCAGCCCCAGCATTTT. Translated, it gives CASSPGTKVSIQPQHF. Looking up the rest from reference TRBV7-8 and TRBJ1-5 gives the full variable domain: GAGVSQSPRYKVAKRGQDVALRCDPISGHVSLFWYQQALGQGPEFLTYFQNEAQLDKSGLPSDRFFAERPEGSVSTLKIQRTQQEDSAVYLCASSPGTKVSIQPQHFGDGTRLSIL.

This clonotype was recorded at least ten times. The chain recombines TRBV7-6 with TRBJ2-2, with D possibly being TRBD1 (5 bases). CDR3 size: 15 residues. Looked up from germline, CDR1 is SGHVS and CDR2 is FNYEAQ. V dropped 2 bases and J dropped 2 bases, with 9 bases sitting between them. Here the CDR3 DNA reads TGTGCCAGCAGCTTACAGGGCGAAAACACCGGGGAGCTGTTTTTT. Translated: CASSLQGENTGELFF.